This TCR beta chain originates from a study of human CD8 memory T cell subsets. General study results and limits: The sequencing covered T cell receptor beta chains alone.

Concerning this clonotype itself: Its matching antigen is unknown.

Scientists made TCR beta libraries using UMI-labeled 5' RACE. TCRdb reprocessed the 5' RACE reads; each CDR3 protein has one entry and no DNA is given. The sample's table shows 15,000 or so distinct CDR3 sequences. This CDR3 has 14 amino acids. Germline values: CDR1 MNHEY, CDR2 SVGEGT. This clonotype originated in a human donor in good health. The rearrangement uses TRBV6-2 or TRBV6-3 and TRBJ2-7; the D call of TRBD1 rests on TCRdb alone, since no DNA is present to check it. The specimen was CD8+ stem-like memory T cells (TSCM and TCM) sorted from PBMCs. Indicated subset: stem-like memory CD8 T cells (TSTEM), CCR7+ PD-1- TIGIT-. Here the CDR3 reads CASNLQGGPYEQYF.